This T cell receptor (beta chain) was profiled in a study of T cell repertoires in aging, cancer and after chemotherapy. At the level of the study: Around 10 million TCR reads were in the whole dataset. Study-level points and caveats: No conclusions about immunological memory after chemotherapy can be drawn from the repertoire data.

Concerning this clonotype itself: The antigen is unknown.

TCR beta rearrangements were amplified from peripheral blood genomic DNA. V was pared by 0 bases and J by 0 bases, with 9 bases between. CDR3 length equals 16 residues. The germline gives CDR1 SGHNT, CDR2 YYREEE (reference sequence). TRB rearrangements spanning V, D and J were amplified using mixed TRB-A/B primers. TCRdb independently ran MiXCR on the multiplex PCR reads; one entry per CDR3 protein. The sample gives about 3,000 distinct CDR3 sequences, approximately 20% of which show up once; roughly 50% is in the top ten. Material: blood. This TCR was sampled from a human donor with a solid tumor. This sequence joins TRBV5-4 and TRBJ1-4; D remains unclear. The chain's CDR3 is CASSLVAQSTNEKLFF. Here the CDR3 DNA reads TGTGCCAGCAGCTTGGTGGCCCAATCAACTAATGAAAAACTGTTTTTT.